This is a list of T cell receptor beta chains from one sample in a study of T-cell reconstitution after alpha-beta-depleted transplantation in children. TCRdb reprocessed the PCR reads via MiXCR and lists one record per CDR3 protein. The table has 500,000 to 650,000 distinct CDR3 sequences, over 10% seen once. Sequencing was performed on PBMCs, mostly from graft donor cells, taken 360 days after TCRalphabeta/CD19-depleted stem cell transplant. These receptors originate from a male patient between 5 and 17 years old who had a stem cell transplant for acute myeloid leukemia, so the T cells may come from the graft donor. CDR3s include the opening cysteine and the closing phenylalanine or tryptophan. Each record gives: clone size, J gene, D gene, V gene, CDR3 protein, CDR3 DNA. The D gene is left open where the match is weak. The size entry is marked missing in some rows and otherwise reads once, few, many or a size class.

NA TRBJ1-1 NA TRBV5-6 CASSWTGVNTEAFF TGTGCCAGCAGCTGGACGGGGGTGAACACTGAAGCTTTCTTT
many TRBJ2-7 NA TRBV6-5 CASSYTLTSYEQYF TGTGCCAGCAGTTACACACTGACCTCCTACGAGCAGTACTTC
NA TRBJ2-3 TRBD2 TRBV6-1 CASSRLAGVVTDTQYF TGTGCCAGCAGTCGACTAGCGGGAGTCGTCACAGATACGCAGTATTTT
many TRBJ2-2 TRBD2 TRBV20-1 CSANPAGTTGELFF TGCAGTGCTAACCCAGCGGGAACCACCGGGGAGCTGTTTTTT
few TRBJ2-4 NA TRBV7-2 CASSLGRAGPRSKYF TGTGCCAGCAGCTTAGGTCGAGCGGGCCCCCGATCTAAGTACTTC
few TRBJ2-3 TRBD1 TRBV20-1 CSATPGTGTSTDTQYF TGCAGTGCCACCCCCGGGACAGGAACTAGCACAGATACGCAGTATTTT
many TRBJ2-4 NA TRBV28 CATTAGAVKNIQYF TGTGCCACCACGGCAGGGGCTGTCAAAAACATTCAGTACTTC
NA TRBJ2-5 NA TRBV12-3/TRBV12-4 CASTHSPAQTQYF TGTGCCAGCACCCATAGTCCCGCCCAGACCCAGTACTTC
many TRBJ2-5 TRBD1 TRBV29-1 CSVGQGETQYF TGCAGCGTGGGACAGGGGGAAACCCAGTACTTC
NA TRBJ2-4 NA TRBV25-1 CASSDILAKNIQYF TGTGCCAGCAGTGACATTCTAGCCAAAAACATTCAGTACTTC
once TRBJ1-5 NA TRBV30 CAWSVGTWNQPQHF TGTGCCTGGAGCGTGGGGACATGGAATCAGCCCCAGCATTTT